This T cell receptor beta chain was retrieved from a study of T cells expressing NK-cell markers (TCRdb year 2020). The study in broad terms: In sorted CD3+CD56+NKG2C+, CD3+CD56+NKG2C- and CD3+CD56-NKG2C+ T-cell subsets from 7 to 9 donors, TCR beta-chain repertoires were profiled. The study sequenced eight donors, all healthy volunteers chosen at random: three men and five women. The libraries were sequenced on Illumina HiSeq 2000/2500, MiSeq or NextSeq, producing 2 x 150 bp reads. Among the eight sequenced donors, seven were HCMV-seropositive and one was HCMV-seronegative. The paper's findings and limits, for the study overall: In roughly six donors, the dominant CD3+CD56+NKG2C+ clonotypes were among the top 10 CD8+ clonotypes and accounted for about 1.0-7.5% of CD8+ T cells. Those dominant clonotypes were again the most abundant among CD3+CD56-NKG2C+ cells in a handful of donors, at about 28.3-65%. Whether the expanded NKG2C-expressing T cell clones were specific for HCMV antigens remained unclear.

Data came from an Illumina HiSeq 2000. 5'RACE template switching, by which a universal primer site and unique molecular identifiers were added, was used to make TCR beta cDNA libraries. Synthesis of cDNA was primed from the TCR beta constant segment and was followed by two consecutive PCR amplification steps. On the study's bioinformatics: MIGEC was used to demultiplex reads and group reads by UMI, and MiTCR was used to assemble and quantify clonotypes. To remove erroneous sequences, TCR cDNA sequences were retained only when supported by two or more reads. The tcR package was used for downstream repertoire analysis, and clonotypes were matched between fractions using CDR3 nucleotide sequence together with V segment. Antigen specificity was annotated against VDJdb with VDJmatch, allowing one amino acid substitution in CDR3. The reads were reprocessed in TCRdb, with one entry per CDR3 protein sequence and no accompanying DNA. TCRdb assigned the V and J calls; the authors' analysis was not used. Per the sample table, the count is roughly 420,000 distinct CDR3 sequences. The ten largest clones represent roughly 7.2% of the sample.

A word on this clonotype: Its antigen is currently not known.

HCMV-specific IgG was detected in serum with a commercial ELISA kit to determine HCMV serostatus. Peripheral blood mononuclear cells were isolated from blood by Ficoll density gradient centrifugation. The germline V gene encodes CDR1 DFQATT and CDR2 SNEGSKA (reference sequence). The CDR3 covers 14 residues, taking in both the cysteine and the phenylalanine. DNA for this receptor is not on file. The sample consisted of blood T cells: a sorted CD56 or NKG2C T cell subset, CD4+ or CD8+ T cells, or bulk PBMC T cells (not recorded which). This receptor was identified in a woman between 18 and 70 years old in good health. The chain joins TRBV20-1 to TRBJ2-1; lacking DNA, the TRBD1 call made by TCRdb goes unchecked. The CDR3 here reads CSAKTDRGYNEQFF.